This T cell receptor beta chain was retrieved from a study of blood T cells in healthy people across ages. Findings and caveats of the study: Researchers judged that diversity estimates from one million T cells fell short of true values. In the absence of known donor CMV status, changes in expanded clonotypes were possibly confounded.

Combining a sample-barcoded 5' primer with a J-beta primer mix, a second PCR ran for 7 to 11 cycles. The study obtained at least 3 million CDR3-containing paired-end reads from every sample. TCRdb re-called the 5' RACE reads through MiXCR, storing one row per CDR3 protein. The sample contains about 1.4 million distinct CDR3 sequences, roughly 59% of which appear only once. CDR1 and CDR2 (germline): LGHNA, YNFKEQ. V was cut by 4 bases and J by 2 bases, with 16 bases left in between. The CDR3 contains 16 residues. Notes on this clonotype: Its antigen is still unknown.

Drawing of peripheral blood yielded 7.5 to 10 milliliters from each donor. The rearrangement uses TRBV4-2 and TRBJ2-3, with a tentative D call TRBD2 (6 bases). The sample taken for sequencing was blood. This clonotype originated in a man aged 18-30 years in good health. CDR3 region: CASSLFRDSTTDTQYF. As DNA, the CDR3 is TGTGCCAGCAGCCTTTTCCGGGACTCCACCACAGATACGCAGTATTTT.